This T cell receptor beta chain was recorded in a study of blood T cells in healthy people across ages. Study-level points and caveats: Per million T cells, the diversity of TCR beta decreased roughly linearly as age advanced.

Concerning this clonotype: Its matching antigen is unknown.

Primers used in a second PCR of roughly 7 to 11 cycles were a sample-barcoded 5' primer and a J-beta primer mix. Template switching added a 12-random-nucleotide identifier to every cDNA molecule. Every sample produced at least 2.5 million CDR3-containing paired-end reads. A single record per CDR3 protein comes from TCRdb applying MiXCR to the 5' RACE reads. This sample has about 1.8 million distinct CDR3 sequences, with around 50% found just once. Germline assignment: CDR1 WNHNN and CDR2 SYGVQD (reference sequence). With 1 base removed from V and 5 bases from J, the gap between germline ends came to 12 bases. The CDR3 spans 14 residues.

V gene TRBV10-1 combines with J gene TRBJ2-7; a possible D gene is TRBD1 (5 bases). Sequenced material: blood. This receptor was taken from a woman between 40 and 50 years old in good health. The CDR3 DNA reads TGCGCCAGCAGTGAGTTCGTCGCCAGGGACGAGCAGTACTTC. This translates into CASSEFVARDEQYF.